This T cell receptor beta chain was sequenced during a study of blood T cell repertoires in COVID-19. As for the study in general: Acute and convalescent COVID-19 specimens originated in the United States, Italy and Spain. The analysed material was cDNA or gDNA that came from T cells, B-cell-depleted T cells, or PBMCs.

This clone was recorded only once. While infection was still active, Seattle patients were enrolled and then followed longitudinally. Method: immunoSEQ multiplex PCR; TCRdb's copy keeps in-frame clones and lacks some. This sample has about 150,000 clones, with over 75% found just once. This CDR3 comprises 16 residues. From germline, CDR1 is SGHNT and CDR2 YENEEA. Trimming cost V 2 bases and J 4 bases; bases outside gene matches: 8. This TCR came from an older woman with COVID-19, enrolled during active disease. This rearrangement joins TRBV11-3 to TRBJ2-3, with 8 bases aligning to TRBD2. Sequenced input: peripheral blood. CDR3 sequence: CASSLSIGGVADTQYF. For the CDR3, the DNA is TGTGCCAGCAGCTTATCGATCGGGGGGGTGGCAGATACGCAGTATTTT.